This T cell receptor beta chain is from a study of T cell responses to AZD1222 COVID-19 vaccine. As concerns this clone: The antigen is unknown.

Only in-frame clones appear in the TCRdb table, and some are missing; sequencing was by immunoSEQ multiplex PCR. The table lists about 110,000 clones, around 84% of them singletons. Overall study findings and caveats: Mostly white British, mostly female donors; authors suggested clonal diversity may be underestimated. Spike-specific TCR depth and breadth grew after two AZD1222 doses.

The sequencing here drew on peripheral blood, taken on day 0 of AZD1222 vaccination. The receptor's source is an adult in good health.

CDR3 DNA: TGTGCCAGCATCCTGGCGGGAACTATTCAAGAGACCCAGTACTTC. Translated, it gives CASILAGTIQETQYF. The J gene is TRBJ2-5, the V gene TRBV2; TRBD2 is a possible D gene (6 bases). The CDR3 is 15 amino acids. With 7 bases removed from V and 2 bases from J, the gap between germline ends came to 17 bases. Germline V gene sequence: CDR1 SNHLY, CDR2 FYNNEI. Full variable domain (missing parts from reference TRBV2 and TRBJ2-5): EPEVTQTPSHQVTQMGQEVILRCVPISNHLYFYWYRQILGQKVEFLVSFYNNEISEKSEIFDDQFSVERPDGSNFTLKIRSTKLEDSAMYFCASILAGTIQETQYFGPGTRLLVL.